Below, 25 T cell receptor beta chains from the same sample are listed, as sequenced in a study of OX40 agonist ivuxolimab in advanced cancers. Generated by immunoSEQ multiplex PCR, the TCRdb table keeps only in-frame clones and is missing some. Of about 55,000 clones listed, around 88% are singletons. Sequences were derived from CD4+ or CD8+ T cells sorted from blood, sampled in a trial of the OX40 agonist ivuxolimab. The receptor source for this set is an adult with an advanced solid tumor such as melanoma, head and neck, liver or kidney cancer.

The V gene is TRBV19, the J gene TRBJ1-2, with 12 bases identical to TRBD1. Unmatched junction bases numbered 13, after V lost 6 bases and J lost 8 bases. The CDR3 runs 16 residues. CDR1 and CDR2 (germline): LNHDA, SQIVND (reference sequence). The CDR3, as DNA: TGTGCCAGTAGCCTGAACCGGGACAGGGGGCTTAGAGGCTACACCTTC. Translating it yields CASSLNRDRGLRGYTF.

The chain uses TRBV6-6 and TRBJ1-3; D gene ambiguous. V shed 8 bases and J shed 0 bases, with 8 bases lying between them. CDR1 and CDR2 (germline): MNHNY, SVGAGI (reference sequence). This CDR3 region has 13 residues. The CDR3 DNA reads as TGTGCCAGCTTTACGGACTCTGGAAACACCATATATTTT. Translated, it gives CASFTDSGNTIYF.

This sequence joins TRBV6-1 and TRBJ1-4, with 7 nucleotides matching TRBD1. Germline V CDR1 and CDR2: MNHNS, SASEGT. This CDR3 comprises 11 residues. V gave up 3 bases and J gave up 14 bases; unmatched junction bases: 3. CDR3 in DNA: TGTGCCAGCAGTGAGACAGGGCAGCTGTTTTTT. Amino acids: CASSETGQLFF.

The CDR3 sequence is CASSFRSGGKGYTF. The CDR3 bases are TGTGCCAGCAGTTTTAGGTCCGGGGGCAAGGGCTACACCTTC. The chain recombines TRBV27 with TRBJ1-2, with D maybe TRBD1 (6 bases). The CDR3 covers 14 residues. Per germline, CDR1 MNHEY and CDR2 SMNVEV (reference sequence). Trimming left V 3 bases short and J 8 bases short, with 16 bases between.

This clone was seen more than once but under ten times. The chain combines TRBV27 with TRBJ1-2, with TRBD1 matching 9 bases. CDR1 is MNHEY, CDR2 SMNVEV, per germline (reference sequence). The CDR3 covers 12 residues. After removal of 5 bases from V and 7 bases from J, the junction contained 2 bases not matched to a gene. The CDR3 here is CASSPDRGGYTF. The CDR3 nucleotides read TGTGCCAGCAGTCCGGACAGGGGTGGCTACACCTTC.

The V and J genes are TRBV6-1 and TRBJ2-2, with D hard to call. The length of the CDR3 is 13 residues. Trimming pared 3 bases from V and 3 bases from J, leaving 5 bases between. CDR1 MNHNS and CDR2 SASEGT come from the germline V gene. The CDR3: CASSDRYTGELFF. CDR3 nucleotides: TGTGCCAGCAGTGACAGGTACACCGGGGAGCTGTTTTTT.

The chain carries TRBV21-1 and TRBJ2-5; the table's D call, TRBD1, has no DNA check behind it. TRBV21-1 is annotated as a pseudogene. The CDR3 sequence is 17 residues long. The CDR3 spells CASSKGGEDRGQETQYF. The CDR3 bases are TGTGCCAGCAGCAAAGGGGGTGAAGACAGGGGGCAGGAGACCCAGTACTTC.

The chain combines TRBV19 with TRBJ2-7, with no clear D. V lost 5 bases, J lost 1 base, and 9 bases lay in between. CDR1 LNHDA and CDR2 SQIVND come from the germline V gene (reference sequence). This CDR3 has 13 residues. CDR3 in DNA: TGTGCCAGTAGTGTGACGGTTTCCTACGAGCAGTACTTC. It encodes CASSVTVSYEQYF.

This clone came up once. The genes are TRBV9 and TRBJ1-6; D gene unclear. The length of the CDR3 is 14 residues. Trimming took off 4 bases at V and 9 bases at J, with 14 bases between the two ends. Germline lookup yields CDR1 SGDLS and CDR2 YYNGEE. CDR3 region: CASSPNVGGSPLHF. Written as DNA, the CDR3 is TGTGCCAGCAGCCCAAACGTAGGAGGTTCACCCCTCCACTTT.

The CDR3 bases are TGTGCCAGCAGCTTGCTCCCCGGGATTCAATACGAGCAGTACTTC. It translates to CASSLLPGIQYEQYF. The chain employs TRBV5-5 and TRBJ2-7; possible D gene TRBD2, 5 bases. The V end was cut by 1 base, the J end by 4 bases, with 15 bases between. The germline CDR1 and CDR2 sequences are SGHKS and YYEKEE (reference sequence). The CDR3 has 15 amino acids.

V usage is TRBV5-5 and J usage is TRBJ1-1; D is ambiguous. V lost 3 bases and J 0 bases, leaving 15 bases between the germline ends. The CDR3 is made up of 16 amino acids. CDR1 SGHKS and CDR2 YYEKEE come from the germline V gene (reference sequence). The CDR3, as DNA: TGTGCCAGCAGCTCATCGGTAGGAGAAATGAACACTGAAGCTTTCTTT. The encoded protein is CASSSSVGEMNTEAFF.

This chain connects TRBV7-8 to TRBJ2-5, with D uncertain. The CDR3 is 11 residues long. V was pared by 0 bases and J by 11 bases, with 7 bases between. Germline V gene lookup returns CDR1 SGHVS and CDR2 FQNEAQ. The CDR3 reads CASSLALEQYF. CDR3 nucleotides: TGTGCCAGCAGCTTAGCGCTTGAGCAGTACTTC.

The chain combines TRBV5-1 with TRBJ2-5; either TRBD1 or TRBD2 may fit D (6 bases each). The CDR3 has 16 amino acids. With 0 bases removed from V and 5 bases from J, the gap between germline ends came to 17 bases. Germline values: CDR1 SGHRS, CDR2 YFSETQ. This chain's CDR3 is CASSLEGGSSVETQYF. The CDR3, as DNA: TGCGCCAGCAGCTTGGAGGGGGGTTCATCGGTGGAGACCCAGTACTTC.

The chain links TRBV2 to TRBJ2-7; 9 positions agree with TRBD2. The CDR3 sequence is 14 residues long. The V segment lost 9 bases and the J segment 4 bases; nucleotides outside the gene matches: 10. CDR1 and CDR2 (germline): SNHLY, FYNNEI. This CDR3 is CASLRGSGSYEQYF. Written as DNA, the CDR3 is TGTGCCAGTCTAAGGGGTAGCGGGAGTTACGAGCAGTACTTC.

This chain links TRBV5-1 with TRBJ2-1, with 7 bases aligning to TRBD2. V lost 5 bases, J lost 9 bases, and 26 bases stayed unmatched. CDR1 and CDR2 from the germline V gene are SGHRS and YFSETQ. The CDR3 spans 19 residues. Here the CDR3 DNA reads TGCGCCAGCAGGTTCCTTCTAGACAGTGAGGGACTCCCGGGGGGTGAGCAGTTCTTC. It codes for CASRFLLDSEGLPGGEQFF.

The gene calls are TRBV6-6 and TRBJ1-1, with TRBD1 as a possible D gene (5 bases). Between the trimmed V and J ends, which lost 2 bases and 1 base, there was a span of 8 bases. This CDR3 comprises 14 residues. The germline CDR1 and CDR2 sequences are MNHNY and SVGAGI (reference sequence). CDR3 residues: CASSYEGWNTEAFF. The CDR3 DNA sequence: TGTGCCAGCAGTTACGAGGGGTGGAACACTGAAGCTTTCTTT.

This clone was seen once. The rearrangement joins TRBV7-9 to TRBJ2-7; D is ambiguous. V lost 6 bases and J 0 bases, leaving 9 bases between the germline ends. Germline values: CDR1 SEHNR, CDR2 FQNEAQ (reference sequence). CDR3 length equals 13 residues. The DNA of the CDR3 is TGTGCCAGCAGAGGAGTTAGCTCCTACGAGCAGTACTTC. The encoded protein is CASRGVSSYEQYF. The full variable domain, rest sourced from reference TRBV7-9 and TRBJ2-7, is DTGVSQNPRHKITKRGQNVTFRCDPISEHNRLYWYRQTLGQGPEFLTYFQNEAQLEKSRLLSDRFSAERPKGSFSTLEIQRTEQGDSAMYLCASRGVSSYEQYFGPGTRLTVT.

This clone has just a few counts. In DNA, the CDR3 is TGTGCCAGCAGCTTAGATGGGCAGGGCTACGAGCAGTACTTC. Residues: CASSLDGQGYEQYF. The V call is TRBV11-2, the J call TRBJ2-7, with D perhaps TRBD1 (5 bases). Trimming removed 0 bases from V and 3 bases from J, with 9 bases in between. The CDR3 is 14 residues long. Germline CDR1 reads SGHAT; CDR2 reads FQNNGV. The entire variable domain, with the rest obtained from reference TRBV11-2 and TRBJ2-7, is as follows: EAGVAQSPRYKIIEKRQSVAFWCNPISGHATLYWYQQILGQGPKLLIQFQNNGVVDDSQLPKDRFSAERLKGVDSTLKIQPAKLEDSAVYLCASSLDGQGYEQYFGPGTRLTVT.

This chain connects TRBV5-1 to TRBJ2-7; TRBD2 might be the D (6 bases). The CDR3 has 15 amino acids. V shed 0 bases and J shed 0 bases, with 10 bases lying between them. Germline CDR1 is SGHRS and CDR2 is YFSETQ. The CDR3 bases are TGCGCCAGCAGCTTGGCACGGGGGAACTCCTACGAGCAGTACTTC. Translated: CASSLARGNSYEQYF.

J is TRBJ2-7 and V is TRBV28; perhaps TRBD1 as D (7 bases). Deletions cut 2 bases from V and 3 bases from J, with 14 bases between. The CDR3 totals 15 residues. Germline-derived CDR1 and CDR2 are MDHEN and SYDVKM. The CDR3, as DNA: TGTGCCAGCAGTTTAGGGCAGGGGGGTGTCTACGAGCAGTACTTC. It codes for CASSLGQGGVYEQYF.

In DNA, the CDR3 is TGTGCCAGCAGCCCCCGGACATCCCGATGGACCGGGGAGCTGTTTTTT. It codes for CASSPRTSRWTGELFF. The rearrangement links TRBV27 to TRBJ2-2, with D possibly matching TRBD1 (5 bases). Trimming stripped 6 bases from V and 5 bases from J, with 19 bases between. Germline CDR1 reads MNHEY; CDR2 reads SMNVEV (reference sequence). This CDR3 has 16 residues.

The J gene is TRBJ1-1, the V gene TRBV5-1, with D perhaps matching TRBD1 (6 bases). V was cut by 0 bases and J by 3 bases, with 12 bases left in between. Germline loops: CDR1 SGHRS, CDR2 YFSETQ. This CDR3 has 15 residues. In DNA form, the CDR3 reads TGCGCCAGCAGCTTGGCTCAGGGGTATGACACTGAAGCTTTCTTT. Protein product: CASSLAQGYDTEAFF.

The chain couples TRBV4-1 to TRBJ1-4, with D possibly matching TRBD1 (6 bases). The CDR3 spans 16 residues. CDR1 is MGHRA, CDR2 YSYEKL, per germline. V was clipped by 1 base and J by 8 bases, with 17 bases between them. CDR3 in amino acids: CASSQGQVYRREKLFF. CDR3 nucleotides: TGCGCCAGCAGCCAAGGACAGGTCTATCGAAGAGAAAAACTGTTTTTT.

This chain connects TRBV11-3 to TRBJ2-1; 10 bases are a match to TRBD2. Germline trimming cut 1 base from V and 3 bases from J; bases unmatched to any gene: 12. Germline V gene lookup returns CDR1 SGHNT and CDR2 YENEEA. This CDR3 region has 19 residues. DNA for the CDR3: TGTGCCAGCAGCTTAGGATGGGCTAGCGGGAGAACTGACTACAATGAGCAGTTCTTC. Translating gives CASSLGWASGRTDYNEQFF.

This clone was seen once. V and J are TRBV28 and TRBJ2-1, with TRBD1 matching over 7 bases. The J segment lost 10 bases and the V segment lost 7 bases, leaving 13 bases of the junction unmatched. The V gene's germline CDR1 is MDHEN and CDR2 SYDVKM. CDR3 length: 14 amino acids. CDR3 sequence: CASNWGDRAFEQFF. As DNA, the CDR3 is TGTGCCAGCAACTGGGGCGACAGGGCTTTCGAGCAGTTCTTC.